The 23 T cell receptor beta chains below were found in one sample sequenced in a study of blood T cell repertoires in COVID-19. The data were produced by immunoSEQ multiplex PCR, yet TCRdb's version contains in-frame clones alone and is incomplete. This sample carries some 85,000 clones, more than 60% of them seen once, and the ten largest clones take less than 20%. The sequenced sample consisted of peripheral blood. These receptors all stem from a woman of 80 years or more with active or convalescent COVID-19.

This clone has a single count. The chain is built from TRBV2 and TRBJ1-1; D is uncertain. The CDR3 consists of 12 residues. The V and J ends lost 0 bases and 8 bases respectively, with 7 bases between them. Germline CDR1 is SNHLY and CDR2 is FYNNEI. The CDR3: CASSEARREAFF. CDR3 sequence (DNA): TGTGCCAGCAGTGAAGCGCGCAGGGAAGCTTTCTTT. Full variable domain (rest looked up from reference TRBV2 and TRBJ1-1): EPEVTQTPSHQVTQMGQEVILRCVPISNHLYFYWYRQILGQKVEFLVSFYNNEISEKSEIFDDQFSVERPDGSNFTLKIRSTKLEDSAMYFCASSEARREAFFGQGTRLTVV.

The chain uses TRBV19 and TRBJ1-1, with 9 bases fitting TRBD1. Germline trimming cut 4 bases from V and 7 bases from J; bases unmatched to any gene: 4. This CDR3 spans 13 amino acids. Germline V gene sequence: CDR1 LNHDA, CDR2 SQIVND (reference sequence). This CDR3 is CASSTRDRDEAFF. In nucleotides, the CDR3 is TGTGCCAGTAGTACCAGGGACAGGGATGAAGCTTTCTTT.

The J gene is TRBJ2-3, the V gene TRBV7-2; 7 positions match TRBD2. CDR1 and CDR2 (germline): SGHTA, FQGNSA. The CDR3 extends over 16 amino acids. Losses at the gene ends were 5 bases for V and 0 bases for J; bases not matched to a gene: 8. Here the CDR3 reads CASSLYGGTSTDTQYF. In nucleotides, the CDR3 is TGTGCCAGCAGCCTGTACGGGGGGACTAGCACAGATACGCAGTATTTT.

J is TRBJ2-2 and V is TRBV10-3; 8 bases line up with TRBD2. CDR3 length: 15 residues. Losses at the gene ends were 4 bases for V and 1 base for J; bases not matched to a gene: 2. The germline V gene encodes CDR1 ENHRY and CDR2 SYGVKD. The CDR3 DNA reads TGTGCCATCAGTGTCCTAGCGGGGAACACCGGGGAGCTGTTTTTT. Its protein product is CAISVLAGNTGELFF.

This clone was counted ten times or more. This rearrangement joins TRBV16 to TRBJ2-3; perhaps TRBD2 as D (5 bases). Germline values: CDR1 KGHSY, CDR2 FQNENV. The CDR3 length is 13 residues. V lost 4 bases to trimming and J lost 5 bases, with 10 bases between them. The DNA for the CDR3 is TGTGCCAGCAGCCGCGACGGAGGAGATACGCAGTATTTT. This gives the protein CASSRDGGDTQYF.

V and J are TRBV7-2 and TRBJ1-5; no definite D call. Germline V gives CDR1 SGHTA, CDR2 FQGNSA. The CDR3 consists of 14 residues. The germline V and J ends were trimmed by 2 bases and 3 bases, with 8 bases remaining between them. CDR3 loop: CASSLTGYNQPQHF. The CDR3 DNA reads TGTGCCAGCAGCTTAACGGGATACAATCAGCCCCAGCATTTT.

The rearrangement joins TRBV29-1 to TRBJ1-2, with a possible D match to TRBD1 (5 bases). CDR3 length equals 11 residues. Trimming left V 4 bases short and J 8 bases short, with 11 bases between. Germline CDR1 and CDR2: SQVTM and ANQGSEA. CDR3 sequence reads: CSVGGVGGYTF. CDR3 nucleotides: TGCAGCGTTGGGGGGGTAGGAGGCTACACCTTC.

This clone has just one count. This chain joins TRBV5-1 and TRBJ1-6; D is unresolved. CDR3 length: 14 residues. Per the germline V gene, CDR1 is SGHRS and CDR2 is YFSETQ. V lost 3 bases to trimming and J lost 5 bases, with 9 bases between them. The DNA of the CDR3 is TGCGCCAGCAGCTCGCCCGGGGATAATTCACCCCTCCACTTT. The encoded protein is CASSSPGDNSPLHF. The full variable domain, completed using reference TRBV5-1 and TRBJ1-6, is KAGVTQTPRYLIKTRGQQVTLSCSPISGHRSVSWYQQTPGQGLQFLFEYFSETQRNKGNFPGRFSGRQFSNSRSEMNVSTLELGDSALYLCASSSPGDNSPLHFGNGTRLTVT.

As DNA, the CDR3 is TGCGCCAGCAGCTTGGACAGGGGTGAAAAACTGTTTTTT. It codes for CASSLDRGEKLFF. The chain is built from TRBV5-1 and TRBJ1-4, with 7 bases matching TRBD1. Germline assignment: CDR1 SGHRS and CDR2 YFSETQ. The CDR3 extends over 13 amino acids. J gave up 7 bases and V 0 bases, and 0 bases lay outside the gene matches.

The J gene is TRBJ2-5, the V gene TRBV11-3; 11 bases align to TRBD2. This CDR3 has 15 residues. The ends lost 5 bases at V and 3 bases at J; junction bases unmatched: 5. Germline CDR1 and CDR2: SGHNT and YENEEA. CDR3 residues: CASSRSGLAEETQYF. DNA of the CDR3: TGTGCCAGCAGCCGCTCGGGACTAGCGGAAGAGACCCAGTACTTC.

V and J are TRBV5-1 and TRBJ2-5; no definite D call. The CDR3 length is 13 residues. Trimming shortened V by 0 bases and J by 1 base, and 4 bases separated the two germline ends. Germline V gene data show CDR1 as SGHRS and CDR2 as YFSETQ. CDR3 sequence (DNA): TGCGCCAGCAGCTTGGTGCGCCAAGAGACCCAGTACTTC. Protein product: CASSLVRQETQYF. The full variable domain, with the rest looked up from reference TRBV5-1 and TRBJ2-5, is KAGVTQTPRYLIKTRGQQVTLSCSPISGHRSVSWYQQTPGQGLQFLFEYFSETQRNKGNFPGRFSGRQFSNSRSEMNVSTLELGDSALYLCASSLVRQETQYFGPGTRLLVL.

The rearrangement links TRBV7-2 to TRBJ2-2; possibly TRBD2 for D (6 bases). There are 14 residues in the CDR3. Between the trimmed V and J ends, which lost 3 bases and 4 bases, there was a span of 9 bases. Germline loops: CDR1 SGHTA, CDR2 FQGNSA. The CDR3 loop is CASSFDSGTGELFF. Here the CDR3 DNA reads TGTGCCAGCAGCTTTGATAGCGGCACCGGGGAGCTGTTTTTT.

V gene TRBV5-4 combines with J gene TRBJ1-1; D possibly corresponds to TRBD1 (6 bases). The length of the CDR3 is 14 residues. Looked up from germline, CDR1 is SGHNT and CDR2 is YYREEE (reference sequence). Trimming stripped 0 bases from V and 5 bases from J, with 11 bases between. The CDR3 DNA follows: TGTGCCAGCAGCTTGGGACAGGCCGGGACTGAAGCTTTCTTT. It yields the protein CASSLGQAGTEAFF.

The V call is TRBV14, the J call TRBJ1-6, with 9 bases lining up with TRBD1. CDR3 length: 15 residues. CDR1 and CDR2 (germline): SGHDN, FVKESK. With 3 bases clipped from V and 9 bases from J, the junction kept 6 bases outside the gene matches. The CDR3 reads CASSQAGTGPSPLHF. The CDR3 DNA reads as TGTGCCAGCAGCCAGGCCGGGACAGGGCCTTCACCCCTCCACTTT.

The chain employs TRBV7-2 and TRBJ1-2, with D tentatively TRBD1 (5 bases). Germline CDR1 SGHTA, CDR2 FQGNSA. The CDR3 sequence is 15 residues long. V was clipped by 1 base and J by 5 bases, with 14 bases between them. CDR3 sequence reads: CASSLGAGPWYGYTF. In nucleotides, the CDR3 is TGTGCCAGCAGCTTAGGGGCGGGGCCCTGGTATGGCTACACCTTC.

To note about this clone: The junction shows a germline mismatch at one end, possibly a read error. The gene calls are TRBV7-7 and TRBJ2-3, with 10 bases matching TRBD2. There are 15 residues in the CDR3. Looked up from germline, CDR1 is SSHAT and CDR2 is FNYEAQ (reference sequence). The CDR3 nucleotides read TGTGCTAGCAGCACCGGGACTAGCGGCACAGATACGCAGTATTTT. Protein sequence: CASSTGTSGTDTQYF.

The chain has TRBV28 and TRBJ2-2; a possible D gene is TRBD2 (5 bases). Trimming removed 3 bases from V and 2 bases from J, with 13 bases in between. Germline loops: CDR1 MDHEN, CDR2 SYDVKM. The CDR3 runs 16 residues. Here the CDR3 DNA reads TGTGCCAGCAGTTTTTTGGAGGTTGTTAACACCGGGGAGCTGTTTTTT. Residues: CASSFLEVVNTGELFF.

Many counts were recorded for this clone. V usage is TRBV21-1 and J usage is TRBJ2-7; the D call in the table, TRBD1, was not verified against the DNA. TRBV21-1 is tagged as a pseudogene. This CDR3 region has 16 residues. The CDR3 bases are TGTGCCAGCAGCAATGCCCATCAAAGCAGGGTTTACGAGCAGTACTTC. It is translated as CASSNAHQSRVYEQYF.

The chain couples TRBV4-3 to TRBJ2-7, with 9 bases fitting TRBD1. Germline V lookup: CDR1 LGHNA, CDR2 YSLEER. With 3 bases clipped from V and 4 bases from J, the junction kept 7 bases outside the gene matches. The CDR3 sequence is 15 residues long. DNA for the CDR3: TGCGCCAGCAGCCAGGACCGGGACAGGGATTACGAGCAGTACTTC. It is translated as CASSQDRDRDYEQYF.

The V and J genes are TRBV28 and TRBJ1-6; TRBD1 aligns across 7 bases. The CDR3 sequence is 15 residues long. Germline values: CDR1 MDHEN, CDR2 SYDVKM. The V and J ends lost 0 bases and 6 bases, in that order; junction bases with no gene match: 2. CDR3 sequence reads: CASSLWGQINSPLHF. CDR3 DNA sequence: TGTGCCAGCAGTTTATGGGGACAGATTAATTCACCCCTCCACTTT.

This clone was seen only a few times. The chain is built from TRBV27 and TRBJ2-7, with TRBD1 matching over 10 bases. Trimming cost V 6 bases and J 5 bases; bases outside gene matches: 13. Germline V lookup: CDR1 MNHEY, CDR2 SMNVEV (reference sequence). CDR3 length: 16 residues. The CDR3 DNA reads as TGTGCCAGCAGCCTCAATACCGGGACAGGGGCCAACGAGCAGTACTTC. Protein: CASSLNTGTGANEQYF.

The rearrangement links TRBV7-6 to TRBJ2-1, with 11 bases matching TRBD2. Germline CDR1 and CDR2: SGHVS and FNYEAQ. Unmatched junction bases numbered 11, after V lost 5 bases and J lost 8 bases. The CDR3 has 16 residues. The CDR3 sequence is CASSQEVAGGAHEQFF. CDR3 DNA: TGTGCCAGCAGCCAAGAAGTAGCGGGGGGGGCACATGAGCAGTTCTTC.

The genes are TRBV24-1 and TRBJ1-5; D is unresolved. Germline CDR1 KGHDR, CDR2 SFDVKD. The CDR3 is made up of 14 amino acids. V lost 5 bases and J lost 6, with 13 bases in between. CDR3: CATSAAGPSQPQHF. The CDR3 nucleotides read TGTGCCACCAGTGCAGCAGGCCCTTCTCAGCCCCAGCATTTT.